This is a list of T cell receptor beta chains from one sample in a study of blood T cell repertoires in COVID-19. Sequenced by immunoSEQ multiplex PCR; TCRdb stores in-frame clones only, minus some. The sample lists 75,000 to 90,000 clones, approximately 88% occurring once. Sequencing input: peripheral blood. These receptors originate from an elderly man with acute or convalescent COVID-19. The CDR3 runs from the conserved cysteine through the conserved F or W. A D gene is named only where the DNA matches it firmly. Size values are once, few and many counts, or a class for expanded clones, and some rows have none.

j_call d_call v_call clone_size cdr3_nt cdr3_aa
TRBJ2-4 TRBD1 TRBV3-1/TRBV3-2 - TGTGCCAGCAGCCATGGTGGACAGGGGGGGGAAAACATTCAGTACTTC CASSHGGQGGENIQYF
TRBJ1-6 - TRBV5-1 - TGCGCCAGCAGCTTGTCAGGGGTTGATTCACCCCTCCACTTT CASSLSGVDSPLHF
TRBJ1-4 - TRBV3-1/TRBV3-2 - TGTGCCAGCAGCCAACGAAGGACAGATCGCGGGGAAAAACTGTTTTTT CASSQRRTDRGEKLFF
TRBJ2-7 - TRBV7-2 - TGTGCCAGCAGCTTACTTGCCGGGTCTTCCGAGCAGTACTTC CASSLLAGSSEQYF
TRBJ1-3 TRBD1 TRBV25-1 - TGTGCCAGCAGTGAAGGGGACAGGGTAAACACCATATATTTT CASSEGDRVNTIYF
TRBJ2-5 TRBD2 TRBV28 - TGTGCCAGCGGATTAGGCGGTGCTAGCGGGAGGCGGGAGACCCAGTACTTC CASGLGGASGRRETQYF
TRBJ2-7 TRBD2 TRBV9 - TGTGCCAGCAGCGAATTAGCGGGAGGGCCCGTGTACTTC CASSELAGGPVYF
TRBJ1-2 - TRBV5-4 - TGTGCCAGCAGCCCACCCCCTTTGGAGAGTGGCTACACCTTC CASSPPPLESGYTF
TRBJ2-7 - TRBV19 once TGTGCCAGTAGTATAGATCCTAGTAGAACCTACGAGCAGTACTTC CASSIDPSRTYEQYF
TRBJ2-7 TRBD1 TRBV18 - TGTGCCAGCTCGTCAGGGACAGGGGTACACGAGCAGTACTTC CASSSGTGVHEQYF
TRBJ1-3 TRBD1 TRBV6-6 - TGTGCCAGCAGCCCTCTCCAGGGGGGTAAAAACACCATATATTTT CASSPLQGGKNTIYF
TRBJ2-7 - TRBV3-1/TRBV3-2 once TGTGCCGCGGGGTTGGCCTACGAGCAGTACTTC CAAGLAYEQYF
TRBJ1-5 - TRBV27 - TGTGCCAGCAGTTTAGAAGTCCCGAGGGGCAATCAGCCCCAGCATTTT CASSLEVPRGNQPQHF
TRBJ2-5 - TRBV24-1 once TGTGCCACCAGTGATAGTCTGTGGGAGGGGGGCCAAGAGACCCAGTACTTC CATSDSLWEGGQETQYF
TRBJ2-1 TRBD1 TRBV5-5 once TGTGCCAGCAGCCCGGGACAGTCCTACAATGAGCAGTTCTTC CASSPGQSYNEQFF
TRBJ2-5 TRBD1 TRBV7-9 - TGTGCCAGCAGCTTAGGTGGACAGGGTCAAGAGACCCAGTACTTC CASSLGGQGQETQYF
TRBJ1-2 TRBD1 TRBV6-1 once TGTGCCAGCAGTGAAGAGGGGACAGTTTACTATGGCTACACCTTC CASSEEGTVYYGYTF
TRBJ1-2 - TRBV10-3 - TGTGCCATCGCCGGAGCTAACTATGGCTACACCTTC CAIAGANYGYTF
TRBJ1-6 - TRBV7-9 - TGTGCCAGCAGCCTACCCAATTCACCCCTCCACTTT CASSLPNSPLHF
TRBJ1-2 - TRBV10-1 - TGCGCCAGCAGTGAGCAGCAGGGCTATGGCTACACCTTC CASSEQQGYGYTF
TRBJ1-2 TRBD1 TRBV29-1 - TGCAGCGTTGACGGACAGGGGATAAACTATGGCTACACCTTC CSVDGQGINYGYTF
TRBJ2-7 TRBD1 TRBV19 - TGTGCCAGTAGTTTTTCCGGGACAGGGGGGTACGAGCAGTACTTC CASSFSGTGGYEQYF
TRBJ2-7 TRBD1 TRBV5-1 - TGCGCCAGCAGCCAAGGGACAGGGAGGGAGCAGTACTTC CASSQGTGREQYF
TRBJ1-5 - TRBV6-5 - TGTGCCACCTGGACAAATAGCAATCAGCCCCAGCATTTT CATWTNSNQPQHF
TRBJ1-2 - TRBV2 - TGTGCCAGCAGTGAAGGACAGCTCTTCTATGGCTACACCTTC CASSEGQLFYGYTF
TRBJ2-3 - TRBV7-3 - TGTGCCAGCAGCTCCTCGCTAGCAGATACGCAGTATTTT CASSSSLADTQYF
TRBJ2-1 TRBD2 TRBV3-1/TRBV3-2 - TGTGCCAGCAGCCCGGGGGGTGCAGGGAGGTACAATGAGCAGTTCTTC CASSPGGAGRYNEQFF
TRBJ1-2 TRBD1 TRBV2 - TGTGCCAGCAGGGACAGGGGGCTCGGTGGCTACACCTTC CASRDRGLGGYTF
TRBJ2-7 - TRBV4-2 - TGTGCCAGCAGCCAAGATCTAACCGTCACCTACGAGCAGTACTTC CASSQDLTVTYEQYF
TRBJ2-2 - TRBV7-9 - TGTGCCAGCAGCCGAGGGTCGAGCACCGGGGAGCTGTTTTTT CASSRGSSTGELFF
TRBJ2-1 TRBD2 TRBV25-1 - TGTGCCAGCACGGGAGCGGGGGGGCCCAATGAGCAGTTCTTC CASTGAGGPNEQFF
TRBJ1-1 TRBD1 TRBV28 - TGTGCCAGCTACAGGGGTAAGGCTTTCTTT CASYRGKAFF
TRBJ1-6 TRBD1 TRBV10-3 - TGTGCCATCACCCCCGGGACAGACTCACCCCTCCACTTT CAITPGTDSPLHF
TRBJ2-1 TRBD2 TRBV7-9 - TGTGCCAGCAGCTCATTGAGCGGGGGGAGGTACAATGAGCAGTTCTTC CASSSLSGGRYNEQFF
TRBJ1-5 - TRBV4-2 - TGTGCCAGCAGCCAAGATCGGACAGTTAGCAATCAGCCCCAGCATTTT CASSQDRTVSNQPQHF
TRBJ2-3 TRBD2 TRBV5-1 - TGCGCCAGCAGGGGGACTAGCGGGATGGATACGCAGTATTTT CASRGTSGMDTQYF
TRBJ1-4 - TRBV7-9 - TGTGCCAGCAGCTTAAAACAGGGTAACCCTGAAAAACTGTTTTTT CASSLKQGNPEKLFF
TRBJ2-1 TRBD2 TRBV7-3 - TGTGCCAGCAGCTTGGCAGCGGGAGAAAGAAGTGAGCAGTTCTTC CASSLAAGERSEQFF
TRBJ1-1 TRBD1 TRBV19 - TGTGCCACTACCCCTTTAAGATCAGGGGGCACTGAAGCTTTCTTT CATTPLRSGGTEAFF
TRBJ1-2 - TRBV5-4 - TGTGCCAGCAGCAACGGATATCGGGACAAGAACTATGGCTACACCTTC CASSNGYRDKNYGYTF
TRBJ2-5 TRBD2 TRBV5-1 once TGCGCCAGCACCAAAGGGGAGGGCGGTGTAGAGACCCAGTACTTC CASTKGEGGVETQYF
TRBJ1-4 TRBD1 TRBV3-1/TRBV3-2 - TGTGCCGTAACAGGGGGCCGGGGCGAAAAACTGTTTTTT CAVTGGRGEKLFF
TRBJ2-7 - TRBV6-5 - TGTGCCAGCAGGCAACAGGGAACCAACGAGCAGTACTTC CASRQQGTNEQYF
TRBJ2-3 - TRBV19 - TGTGCCAGTAAAAGGGAGGTCGGCACAGATACGCAGTATTTT CASKREVGTDTQYF
TRBJ2-3 - TRBV2 - TGTGCCAGCATCCGGTTAGTCACAGATACGCAGTATTTT CASIRLVTDTQYF
TRBJ1-2 TRBD1 TRBV5-4 - TGTGCCAGCAGGGGGACAGGGGGTGGCTACACCTTC CASRGTGGGYTF
TRBJ2-3 - TRBV19 - TGTGCCAGTAGTATGACGGAGCGTGGCACAGATACGCAGTATTTT CASSMTERGTDTQYF
TRBJ1-5 - TRBV9 many TGTGCCAGCAGTGTCAAAATTAGACACCTTTCTATCGGCAATCAGCCCCAGCATTTT CASSVKIRHLSIGNQPQHF
TRBJ2-5 - TRBV5-1 once TGCGCCAGCCGCTACCGGGACTGGGGGTTAGTAGAGACCCAGTACTTC CASRYRDWGLVETQYF
TRBJ1-4 TRBD1 TRBV28 - TGTGCCAGCCGACAGGGTCGGGAAAAACTGTTTTTT CASRQGREKLFF
TRBJ1-5 - TRBV28 - TGTGCCAGCAGCCGACGTTACGGGGGGGGAGCGAGCAATCAGCCCCAGCATTTT CASSRRYGGGASNQPQHF
TRBJ2-1 - TRBV9 - TGTGCCAGCAGCGACAGTATAGGGGGATACAATGAGCAGTTCTTC CASSDSIGGYNEQFF
TRBJ2-1 TRBD1 TRBV9 - TGTGCCAGCAGCGAGGGACAGTCCTACAATGAGCAGTTCTTC CASSEGQSYNEQFF
TRBJ2-7 TRBD1 TRBV19 - TGTGCCGGGTGGGGGACAGGGGGGACTTACGAGCAGTACTTC CAGWGTGGTYEQYF
TRBJ2-3 - TRBV5-4 - TGTGCCAGCAGTTGGAGGGGGCCGTCAGATACGCAGTATTTT CASSWRGPSDTQYF